This T cell receptor (beta chain) stems from a study of CD8 T cells in Susac syndrome. Points from the study as a whole: It was acknowledged in the study that its TCR sequencing and HLA analysis involved a relatively small number of individuals.

After extraction with the RNeasy kit, roughly 0.45 to 1 ug of the RNA was reverse transcribed using random hexamers. Amplification of TCR beta CDR3 was carried out by immunoSEQ multiplex PCR, which covered 54 Vbeta and 13 Jbeta segments. TCRdb called the immunoSEQ multiplex PCR reads again in MiXCR, with one record for every CDR3 protein. The table lists approximately 210,000 distinct CDR3 sequences, roughly 96% of them singletons, with about 0.091% in the top ten. Sequencing of TCR beta was performed on blood CD8+ T cells and on blood CD4+ T cells. Negative isolation yielded CD8+ and CD4+ T cells; FACS enriched TEMRA cells. Points on this clonotype: Antigen: not known.

This CDR3 comprises 14 residues. Trimming took 2 bases from V and 1 from J, leaving 10 bases between them. Germline V gene data show CDR1 as SGHRS and CDR2 as YFSETQ. This chain links TRBV5-1 with TRBJ2-7; no definite D call. The TCR originated in a human donor with multiple sclerosis. The sample taken for sequencing was CD4+ T cells from PBMCs. The CDR3 region has the DNA TGCGCCAGCAGCTTCGGAGCCTCTTCCTACGAGCAGTACTTC. Translated, it gives CASSFGASSYEQYF. The whole variable domain, filled in from reference TRBV5-1 and TRBJ2-7, reads KAGVTQTPRYLIKTRGQQVTLSCSPISGHRSVSWYQQTPGQGLQFLFEYFSETQRNKGNFPGRFSGRQFSNSRSEMNVSTLELGDSALYLCASSFGASSYEQYFGPGTRLTVT.